This record concerns one T cell receptor (beta chain) sequence. The target antigen is unknown. A junction boundary mismatches the germline segment, possibly from a read error. The data originate from a study of CD8 T cells in ankylosing spondylitis. Findings and caveats of the study: Prior work had noted some motif variants in reactive arthritis blood and synovial fluid. Matched ankylosing spondylitis synovial fluid reportedly showed significant enrichment of disease-linked clones. What appeared characteristic of ankylosing spondylitis blood was a TCR beta motif of seven to nine highly homologous variants.

The V gene's germline CDR1 is ENHRY and CDR2 SYGVKD. The CDR3 length is 11 residues. One entry per CDR3 protein results from TCRdb running MiXCR on the 5' RACE reads. The data contain about 90,000 distinct CDR3 sequences, about 8.1% of them singletons. This sequence originates from a male donor with ankylosing spondylitis. This chain links TRBV10-3 with TRBJ1-1, with no clear D. The material sequenced was blood, either unsorted or a sorted T cell fraction (not recorded which). In DNA, the CDR3 is TGTGCCATCAGTGAGTCTGTTGAAGCTTCCTTT. Residues: CAISESVEASF.